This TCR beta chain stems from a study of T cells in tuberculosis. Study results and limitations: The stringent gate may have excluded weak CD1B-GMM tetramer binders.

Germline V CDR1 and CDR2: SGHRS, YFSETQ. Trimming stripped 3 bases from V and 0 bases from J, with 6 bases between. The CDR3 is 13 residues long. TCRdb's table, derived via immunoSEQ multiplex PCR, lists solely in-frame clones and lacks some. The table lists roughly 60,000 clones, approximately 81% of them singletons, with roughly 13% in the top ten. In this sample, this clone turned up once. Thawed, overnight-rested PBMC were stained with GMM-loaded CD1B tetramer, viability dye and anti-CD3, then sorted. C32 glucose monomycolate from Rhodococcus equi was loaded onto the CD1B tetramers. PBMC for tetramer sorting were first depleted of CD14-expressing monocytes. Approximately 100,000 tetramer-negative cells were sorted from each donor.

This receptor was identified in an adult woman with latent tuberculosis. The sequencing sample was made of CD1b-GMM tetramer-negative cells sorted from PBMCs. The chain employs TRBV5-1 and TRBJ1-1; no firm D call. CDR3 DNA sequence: TGCGCCAGCAGCTCAACTGTGAACACTGAAGCTTTCTTT. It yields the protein CASSSTVNTEAFF.